A selection of T cell receptor beta chains follows, all from one sample in a study of Graves' ophthalmopathy and Graves' hyperthyroidism. TCRdb analysed the multiplex PCR reads with MiXCR anew, one entry per CDR3 protein. The sample contains 150,000 to 200,000 distinct CDR3 sequences, about two fifths of which appear only once. The source material was peripheral blood. These receptors originate from a young man with Graves' ophthalmopathy. The CDR3 runs from the conserved cysteine through the conserved F or W.

CDR3 protein: CASSWGRLYEQYF
V gene: TRBV6-2/TRBV6-3

CDR3 protein: CASKIWTGNTEAFF
V gene: TRBV5-1

CDR3 protein: CASSAGQGRNSPLHF
V gene: TRBV6-1

CDR3 protein: CASRGRGEQYF
V gene: TRBV13

CDR3 protein: CAWSPGTGNQPQHF
V gene: TRBV30

CDR3 protein: CAINPQDANTGELFF
V gene: TRBV10-3

CDR3 protein: CASSLGTGIFGYTF
V gene: TRBV6-1

CDR3 protein: CASSYDRSLLARNTEAFF
V gene: TRBV6-2/TRBV6-3

CDR3 protein: CASSLGGTSYGEQYF
V gene: TRBV12-3/TRBV12-4

CDR3 protein: CASSLDSFYGYTF
V gene: TRBV12-3/TRBV12-4

CDR3 protein: CASSPRDRPYEQYF
V gene: TRBV27

CDR3 protein: CASSYILAGTGELFF
V gene: TRBV6-5

CDR3 protein: CVAGPGPLETQYF
V gene: TRBV27

CDR3 protein: CASSYTHRGMNTEAFF
V gene: TRBV6-5

CDR3 protein: CATSDLPDPLNQPQHF
V gene: TRBV24-1

CDR3 protein: CASSAGQGNWSPLHF
V gene: TRBV7-9

CDR3 protein: CAPDVGFGSPLHF
V gene: TRBV10-3

CDR3 protein: CASSPDRVRGYTF
V gene: TRBV2

CDR3 protein: CASSQEQIVGEQYF
V gene: TRBV18

CDR3 protein: CASSAGTSGEETQYF
V gene: TRBV6-1

CDR3 protein: CASSLGRDRTGELFF
V gene: TRBV7-9

CDR3 protein: CASSLSRWAEAFF
V gene: TRBV12-3/TRBV12-4

CDR3 protein: CASGYGPSGAYEQYF
V gene: TRBV6-5

CDR3 protein: CASTDRGKETQYF
V gene: TRBV6-2/TRBV6-3

CDR3 protein: CASIPLGQNYGYTF
V gene: TRBV28

CDR3 protein: CASSPAWGFQGSRDTEAFF
V gene: TRBV7-3

CDR3 protein: CASSRQGTSETQYF
V gene: TRBV28

CDR3 protein: CASTPGSAGAGELFF
V gene: TRBV12-3/TRBV12-4

CDR3 protein: CASSPLRGVGHEQYF
V gene: TRBV11-2

CDR3 protein: CASGLHRGRYEQYF
V gene: TRBV6-5

CDR3 protein: CASSEGPSYEQYF
V gene: TRBV6-1

CDR3 protein: CASSFGGVEAFF
V gene: TRBV12-3/TRBV12-4

CDR3 protein: CASSYDRYSYEQYF
V gene: TRBV7-2

CDR3 protein: CASSPHLTGRAYGYTF
V gene: TRBV28

CDR3 protein: CSASEASGSSYEQYF
V gene: TRBV20-1

CDR3 protein: CASSLGGTSTDTQYF
V gene: TRBV5-1

CDR3 protein: CASSPTGVADYEQYF
V gene: TRBV7-3

CDR3 protein: CASSFRDRGTGTQYF
V gene: TRBV28

CDR3 protein: CASWDYMNTEAFF
V gene: TRBV6-2/TRBV6-3

CDR3 protein: CASTEGAIGYGYTF
V gene: TRBV12-3/TRBV12-4

CDR3 protein: CAISESKLETQYF
V gene: TRBV10-3

CDR3 protein: CATTPGQGISGYTF
V gene: TRBV28

CDR3 protein: CASSFPLWQGRANTEAFF
V gene: TRBV12-3/TRBV12-4

CDR3 protein: CASGQRQGSNTGELFF
V gene: TRBV4-3

CDR3 protein: CASSENTEQYF
V gene: TRBV5-6